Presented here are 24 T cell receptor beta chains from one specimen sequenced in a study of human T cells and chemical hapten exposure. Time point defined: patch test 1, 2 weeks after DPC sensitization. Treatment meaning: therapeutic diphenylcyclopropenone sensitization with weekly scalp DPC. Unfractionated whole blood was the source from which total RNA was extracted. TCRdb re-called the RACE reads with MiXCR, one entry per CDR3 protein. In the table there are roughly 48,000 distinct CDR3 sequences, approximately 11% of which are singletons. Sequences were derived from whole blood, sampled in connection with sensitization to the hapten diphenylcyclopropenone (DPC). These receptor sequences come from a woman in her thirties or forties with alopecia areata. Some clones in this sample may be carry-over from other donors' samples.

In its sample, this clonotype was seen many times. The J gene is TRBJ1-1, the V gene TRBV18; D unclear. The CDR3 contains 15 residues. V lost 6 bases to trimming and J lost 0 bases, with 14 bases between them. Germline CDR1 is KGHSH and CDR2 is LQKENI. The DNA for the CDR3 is TGTGCCAGCTCTCGAGGAAGCCTCATGAACACTGAAGCTTTCTTT. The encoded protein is CASSRGSLMNTEAFF.

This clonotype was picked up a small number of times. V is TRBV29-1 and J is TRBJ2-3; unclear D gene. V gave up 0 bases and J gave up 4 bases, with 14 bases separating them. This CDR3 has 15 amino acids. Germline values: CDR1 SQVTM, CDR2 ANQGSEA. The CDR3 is CSVEDLTQSADTQYF. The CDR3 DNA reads TGCAGCGTTGAAGATCTGACGCAGTCGGCAGATACGCAGTATTTT.

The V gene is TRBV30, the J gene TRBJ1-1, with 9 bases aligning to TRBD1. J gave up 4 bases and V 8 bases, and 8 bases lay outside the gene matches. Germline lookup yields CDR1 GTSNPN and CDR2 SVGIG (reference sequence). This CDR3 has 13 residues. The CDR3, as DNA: TGTGCCAAAAAACAGGGGGCCGGCACTGAAGCTTTCTTT. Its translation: CAKKQGAGTEAFF.

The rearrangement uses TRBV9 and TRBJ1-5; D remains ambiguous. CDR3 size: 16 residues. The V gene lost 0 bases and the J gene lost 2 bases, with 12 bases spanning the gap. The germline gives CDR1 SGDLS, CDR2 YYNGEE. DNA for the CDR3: TGTGCCAGCAGCGTAGCCCTCCTAAAAGGCAATCAGCCCCAGCATTTT. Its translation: CASSVALLKGNQPQHF.

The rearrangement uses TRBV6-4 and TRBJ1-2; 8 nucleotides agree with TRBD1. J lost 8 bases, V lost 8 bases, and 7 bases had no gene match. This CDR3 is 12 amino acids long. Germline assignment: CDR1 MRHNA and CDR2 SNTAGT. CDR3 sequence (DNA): TGTGCCAGCCAATCGACAGGGGCCGGCTACACCTTC. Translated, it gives CASQSTGAGYTF.

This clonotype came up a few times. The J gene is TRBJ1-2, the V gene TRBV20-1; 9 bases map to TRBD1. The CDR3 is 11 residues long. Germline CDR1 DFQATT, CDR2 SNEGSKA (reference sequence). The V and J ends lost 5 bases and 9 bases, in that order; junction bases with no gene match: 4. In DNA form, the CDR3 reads TGCAGTGCTTGGACAGGGGAAAGCTACACCTTC. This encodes CSAWTGESYTF.

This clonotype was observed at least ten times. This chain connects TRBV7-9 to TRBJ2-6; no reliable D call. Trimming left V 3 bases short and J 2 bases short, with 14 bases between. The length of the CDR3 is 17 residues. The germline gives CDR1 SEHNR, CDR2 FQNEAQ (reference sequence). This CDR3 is CASSFGRTGPGANVLTF. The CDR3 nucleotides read TGTGCCAGCAGCTTCGGCAGGACCGGCCCTGGGGCCAACGTCCTGACTTTC.

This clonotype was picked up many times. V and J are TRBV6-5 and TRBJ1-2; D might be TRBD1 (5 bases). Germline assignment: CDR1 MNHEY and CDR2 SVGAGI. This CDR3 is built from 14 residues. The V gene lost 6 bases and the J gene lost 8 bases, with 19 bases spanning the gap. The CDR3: CASRPPSGAGGYTF. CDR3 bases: TGTGCCAGCAGGCCCCCTTCCGGGGCAGGGGGCTACACCTTC.

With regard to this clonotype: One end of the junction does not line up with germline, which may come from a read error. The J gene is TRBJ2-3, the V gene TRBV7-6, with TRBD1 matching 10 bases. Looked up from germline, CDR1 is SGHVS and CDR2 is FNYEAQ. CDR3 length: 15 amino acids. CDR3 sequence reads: CVSSSGTGESDTQYF. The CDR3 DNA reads TGTGTCAGCAGCTCCGGGACAGGGGAATCAGATACGCAGTATTTT. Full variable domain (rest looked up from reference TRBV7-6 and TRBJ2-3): GAGVSQSPRYKVTKRGQDVALRCDPISGHVSLYWYRQALGQGPEFLTYFNYEAQQDKSGLPNDRFSAERPEGSISTLTIQRTEQRDSAMYRCVSSSGTGESDTQYFGPGTRLTVL.

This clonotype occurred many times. Written as DNA, the CDR3 is TGTGCCAGCAGCTTACTGGCAACCGGGGAGCTGTTTTTT. The encoded protein is CASSLLATGELFF. The chain employs TRBV7-3 and TRBJ2-2; no reliable D call. The germline gives CDR1 SGHTA, CDR2 FQGTGA. V was shortened by 2 bases and J by 5 bases, with 6 bases between the two germline ends. The CDR3 is made up of 13 amino acids. Variable domain in full (rest from reference TRBV7-3 and TRBJ2-2): GAGVSQTPSNKVTEKGKYVELRCDPISGHTALYWYRQSLGQGPEFLIYFQGTGAADDSGLPNDRFFAVRPEGSVSTLKIQRTERGDSAVYLCASSLLATGELFFGEGSRLTVL.

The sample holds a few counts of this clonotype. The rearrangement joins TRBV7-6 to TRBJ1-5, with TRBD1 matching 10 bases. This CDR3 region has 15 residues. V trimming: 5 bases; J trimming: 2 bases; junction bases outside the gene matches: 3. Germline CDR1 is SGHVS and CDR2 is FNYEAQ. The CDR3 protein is CASSAGTGGNQPQHF. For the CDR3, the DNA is TGTGCCAGCAGCGCCGGGACAGGGGGCAATCAGCCCCAGCATTTT.

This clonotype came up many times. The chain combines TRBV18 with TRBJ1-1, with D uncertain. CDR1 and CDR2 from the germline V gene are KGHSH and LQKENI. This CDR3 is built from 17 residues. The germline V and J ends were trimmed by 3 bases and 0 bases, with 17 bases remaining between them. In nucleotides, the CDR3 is TGTGCCAGCTCACCGACCGCCCGCGAAGCTGTGAACACTGAAGCTTTCTTT. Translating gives CASSPTAREAVNTEAFF.

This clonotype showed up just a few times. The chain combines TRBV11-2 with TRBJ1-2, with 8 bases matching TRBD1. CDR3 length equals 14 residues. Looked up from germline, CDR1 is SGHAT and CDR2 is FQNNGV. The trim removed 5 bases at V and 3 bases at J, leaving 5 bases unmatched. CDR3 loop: CASSTRGQDYGYTF. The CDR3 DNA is TGTGCCAGCAGCACGCGGGGACAGGACTATGGCTACACCTTC.

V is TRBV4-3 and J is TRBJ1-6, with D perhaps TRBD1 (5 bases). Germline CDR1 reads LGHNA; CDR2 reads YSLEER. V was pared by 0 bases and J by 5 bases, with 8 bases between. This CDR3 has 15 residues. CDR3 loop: CASSQEGVDNSPLHF. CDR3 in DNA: TGCGCCAGCAGCCAAGAGGGGGTTGATAATTCACCCCTCCACTTT.

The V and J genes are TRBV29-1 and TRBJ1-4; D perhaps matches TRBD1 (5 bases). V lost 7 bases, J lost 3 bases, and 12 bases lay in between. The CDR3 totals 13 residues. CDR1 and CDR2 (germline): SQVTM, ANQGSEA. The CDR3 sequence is CSAAGGANEKLFF. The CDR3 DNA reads TGCAGCGCGGCGGGGGGGGCTAATGAAAAACTGTTTTTT.

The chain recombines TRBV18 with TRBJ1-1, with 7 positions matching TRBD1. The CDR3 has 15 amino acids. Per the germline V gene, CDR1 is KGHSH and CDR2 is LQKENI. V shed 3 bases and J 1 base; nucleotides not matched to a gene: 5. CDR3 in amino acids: CASSPPTGTNTEAFF. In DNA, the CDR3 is TGTGCCAGCTCACCCCCGACAGGGACGAACACTGAAGCTTTCTTT.

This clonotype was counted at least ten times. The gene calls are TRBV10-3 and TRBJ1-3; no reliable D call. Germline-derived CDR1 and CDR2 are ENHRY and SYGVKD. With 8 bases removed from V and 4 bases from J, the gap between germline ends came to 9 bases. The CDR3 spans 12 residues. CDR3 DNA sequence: TGTGCCATCCGAATGAAAGGAAACACCATATATTTT. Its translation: CAIRMKGNTIYF.

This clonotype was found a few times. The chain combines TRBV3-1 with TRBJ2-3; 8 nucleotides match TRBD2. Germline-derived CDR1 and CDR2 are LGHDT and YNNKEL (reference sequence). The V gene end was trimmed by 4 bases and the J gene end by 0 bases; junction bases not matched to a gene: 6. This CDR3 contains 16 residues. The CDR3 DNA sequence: TGTGCCAGCAGCCCGCTAGCGGGCGCAAGCACAGATACGCAGTATTTT. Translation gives CASSPLAGASTDTQYF.

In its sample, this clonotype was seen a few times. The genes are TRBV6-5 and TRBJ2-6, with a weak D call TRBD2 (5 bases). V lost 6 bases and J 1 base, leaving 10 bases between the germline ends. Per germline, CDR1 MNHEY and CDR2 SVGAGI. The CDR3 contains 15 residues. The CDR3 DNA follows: TGTGCCAGCAGCAATGCGGGTTCTGGGGCCAACGTCCTGACTTTC. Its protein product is CASSNAGSGANVLTF.

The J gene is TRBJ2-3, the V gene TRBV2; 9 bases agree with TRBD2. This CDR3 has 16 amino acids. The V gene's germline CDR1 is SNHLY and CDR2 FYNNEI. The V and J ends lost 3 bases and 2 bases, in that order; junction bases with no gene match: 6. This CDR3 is CASSDPTSGHTDTQYF. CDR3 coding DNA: TGTGCCAGCAGTGACCCGACTAGCGGCCACACAGATACGCAGTATTTT.

The CDR3 loop reads CASSGAGSYNEQFF. CDR3 DNA sequence: TGTGCCAGCAGTGGGGCGGGCTCCTACAATGAGCAGTTCTTC. The chain links TRBV12-3 or TRBV12-4 to TRBJ2-1; D assignment may be TRBD1 or TRBD2 (5 bases each). V lost 5 bases and J 0 bases, leaving 8 bases between the germline ends. The CDR3 extends over 14 amino acids.

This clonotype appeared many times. The CDR3 protein is CASSLRGTSGYEQYF. The CDR3 coding sequence is TGTGCCAGCAGCTTAAGAGGGACTAGCGGTTACGAGCAGTACTTC. The V gene is TRBV7-3, the J gene TRBJ2-7; 11 nucleotides agree with TRBD2. Germline CDR1 and CDR2: SGHTA and FQGTGA. With 1 base clipped from V and 4 bases from J, the junction kept 3 bases outside the gene matches. The CDR3 runs 15 residues.

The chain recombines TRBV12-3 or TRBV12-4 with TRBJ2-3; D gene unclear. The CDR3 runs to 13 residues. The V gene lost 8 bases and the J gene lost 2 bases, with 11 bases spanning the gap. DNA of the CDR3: TGTGCCAGCGGGAACTCGTTCACAGATACGCAGTATTTT. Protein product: CASGNSFTDTQYF.

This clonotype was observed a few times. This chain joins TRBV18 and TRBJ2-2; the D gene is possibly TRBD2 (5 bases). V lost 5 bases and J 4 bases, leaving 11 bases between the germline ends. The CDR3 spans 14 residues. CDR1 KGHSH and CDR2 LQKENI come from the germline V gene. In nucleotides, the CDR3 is TGTGCCAGCTCATCCACCCGGGGCACCGGGGAGCTGTTTTTT. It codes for CASSSTRGTGELFF.